This TCR beta chain was found in a study of T cells after yellow fever vaccination. J gave up 2 bases and V 1 base, and 2 bases lay outside the gene matches. The CDR3 totals 15 residues. The germline V gene encodes CDR1 SNHLY and CDR2 FYNNEI. Each CDR3 protein is one row after TCRdb ran MiXCR on the 5' RACE reads. The data show 400,000 to 650,000 distinct CDR3 sequences, 20% to 25% seen once. This TCR derives from a man aged 18 to 30 who received the YFV17D yellow fever vaccine. The source material was PBMCs, sampled approximately 20 days after the first yellow fever vaccination. The chain is built from TRBV2 and TRBJ1-5, with TRBD1 identical over 7 bases. The CDR3 region has the DNA TGTGCCAGCAGTGAAGGAGGGGGCGGCAATCAGCCCCAGCATTTT. It codes for CASSEGGGGNQPQHF.